A single sample is the source of the 26 T cell receptor beta chains below, sequenced in a study of blood T cell repertoires in COVID-19. Profiling relied on immunoSEQ multiplex PCR, and the TCRdb table lists in-frame clones only, not all of them. The table lists under 250,000 clones, 65% to 90% of them singletons, with approximately 1.7% in the top ten. Specimen: PBMCs or T cells enriched from blood (not recorded which). Source of these receptors: a man aged 35 to 55 who had recovered from COVID-19.

The V call is TRBV9, the J call TRBJ1-2; 7 nucleotides match TRBD1. The germline CDR1 and CDR2 sequences are SGDLS and YYNGEE. The CDR3 runs 13 residues. V lost 3 bases to trimming and J lost 3 bases; unmatched junction nucleotides: 2. CDR3: CASSGGGHYGYTF. CDR3 coding DNA: TGTGCCAGCAGCGGAGGGGGCCACTATGGCTACACCTTC.

The rearrangement links TRBV10-3 to TRBJ1-2; TRBD1 matches 9 bases. V was clipped by 3 bases and J by 6 bases; unmatched bases: 5. The CDR3 contains 14 residues. Germline-derived CDR1 and CDR2 are ENHRY and SYGVKD. The CDR3 DNA follows: TGTGCCATCAGTGAACAGGGGGCTTTGAATGGCTACACCTTC. It translates to CAISEQGALNGYTF.

The rearrangement links TRBV7-8 to TRBJ2-3, with 11 bases lining up with TRBD2. V lost 4 bases, J lost 3 bases, and 6 bases stayed unmatched. CDR1 is SGHVS, CDR2 FQNEAQ, per germline. This CDR3 has 16 residues. The CDR3 reads CASSSRLAGRTDTQYF. The CDR3 DNA reads TGTGCCAGCAGCTCGAGACTAGCGGGGAGAACAGATACGCAGTATTTT.

J is TRBJ2-1 and V is TRBV7-9; no clear D gene. This CDR3 region has 12 residues. Germline lookup yields CDR1 SEHNR and CDR2 FQNEAQ (reference sequence). V was clipped by 10 bases and J by 10 bases, with 17 bases between them. The CDR3 sequence is CATETDGVEQFF. As DNA, the CDR3 is TGTGCCACTGAGACCGACGGAGTGGAGCAGTTCTTC.

V gene TRBV5-6 combines with J gene TRBJ1-1; TRBD1 matches 8 bases. This CDR3 has 15 residues. Unmatched junction bases numbered 8, after V lost 3 bases and J lost 4 bases. Per the germline V gene, CDR1 is SGHDT and CDR2 is YYEEEE. CDR3: CASSSLRTGPTEAFF. The CDR3 nucleotides are TGTGCCAGCAGCTCATTAAGGACAGGGCCCACTGAAGCTTTCTTT. Variable domain in full (rest from reference TRBV5-6 and TRBJ1-1): DAGVTQSPTHLIKTRGQQVTLRCSPKSGHDTVSWYQQALGQGPQFIFQYYEEEERQRGNFPDRFSGHQFPNYSSELNVNALLLGDSALYLCASSSLRTGPTEAFFGQGTRLTVV.

The chain couples TRBV28 to TRBJ1-4; D unresolved. Trimming cost V 6 bases and J 4 bases, with 18 bases left between them. The CDR3 has 16 residues. The germline gives CDR1 MDHEN, CDR2 SYDVKM. Here the CDR3 reads CASRAGLTLFNEKLFF. CDR3 sequence (DNA): TGTGCCAGCAGGGCGGGCCTTACATTATTTAATGAAAAACTGTTTTTT.

The rearrangement links TRBV7-2 to TRBJ2-7; 7 bases are shared with TRBD1. The CDR3 is made up of 13 amino acids. Germline V gene lookup returns CDR1 SGHTA and CDR2 FQGNSA. The J segment lost 4 bases and the V segment lost 5 bases, leaving 5 bases of the junction unmatched. CDR3 sequence: CASSQGQEYEQYF. The CDR3 nucleotides are TGTGCCAGCAGCCAAGGACAGGAATACGAGCAGTACTTC.

CDR3 region: CAWNLAGSTEAFF. The CDR3 region has the DNA TGTGCCTGGAATTTGGCGGGGAGCACTGAAGCTTTCTTT. The V and J genes are TRBV30 and TRBJ1-1; D is ambiguous. The V gene's germline CDR1 is GTSNPN and CDR2 SVGIG (reference sequence). The CDR3 has 13 amino acids. V was clipped by 4 bases and J by 4 bases, with 13 bases between them.

The V and J genes are TRBV6-1 and TRBJ1-1; D unclear. The CDR3 length is 11 residues. Germline V lookup: CDR1 MNHNS, CDR2 SASEGT. Between the trimmed V and J ends, which lost 2 bases and 6 bases, there was a span of 4 bases. The CDR3 DNA is TGTGCCAGCAGTGAAAGCCCTGAAGCTTTCTTT. Translated, it gives CASSESPEAFF.

This clone was counted only a few times. The V and J genes are TRBV11-3 and TRBJ2-2, with TRBD1 as a possible D gene (5 bases). The length of the CDR3 is 17 residues. CDR1 is SGHNT, CDR2 YENEEA, per germline. V shed 0 bases and J shed 0 bases, with 11 bases lying between them. The CDR3 reads CASSLDPSRANTGELFF. CDR3 nucleotides: TGTGCCAGCAGCTTAGATCCCAGCAGGGCGAACACCGGGGAGCTGTTTTTT.

The chain joins TRBV5-8 to TRBJ2-7; 8 bases are a match to TRBD2. CDR3 size: 16 residues. With 0 bases clipped from V and 4 bases from J, the junction kept 9 bases outside the gene matches. Per germline, CDR1 SGHTS and CDR2 YDEGEE. The DNA of the CDR3 is TGTGCCAGCAGCTTGGCCGTCCTAGCGGGTAGTTACGAGCAGTACTTC. Amino acid sequence: CASSLAVLAGSYEQYF.

The chain links TRBV18 to TRBJ1-4; 7 nucleotides align to TRBD1. Unmatched junction bases numbered 6, after V lost 1 base and J lost 10 bases. This CDR3 is built from 14 residues. Germline V gene lookup returns CDR1 KGHSH and CDR2 LQKENI. The CDR3 is CASSPQGAPGKLFF. The DNA of the CDR3 is TGTGCCAGCTCACCACAGGGGGCGCCGGGAAAACTGTTTTTT.

The rearrangement links TRBV6-1 to TRBJ1-2; weak D call: TRBD1 (5 bases). CDR3 length equals 15 residues. Trimming removed 0 bases at V and 3 bases at J, with 11 bases between. The germline V gene encodes CDR1 MNHNS and CDR2 SASEGT. The CDR3 DNA follows: TGTGCCAGCAGTGAAGCGCTTCGACAGCACTATGGCTACACCTTC. Its protein product is CASSEALRQHYGYTF.

This CDR3 reads CASSSGGAGIGYTF. CDR3 in DNA: TGCGCCAGCAGCTCAGGAGGCGCGGGCATTGGCTACACCTTC. The rearrangement uses TRBV5-1 and TRBJ1-2; D is uncertain. V lost 3 bases, J lost 7 bases, and 16 bases lay in between. This CDR3 is 14 amino acids long. Germline values: CDR1 SGHRS, CDR2 YFSETQ.

This CDR3 reads CASSLDAAGGYNEQFF. In DNA form, the CDR3 reads TGTGCCAGCAGCCTTGATGCGGCGGGAGGCTACAATGAGCAGTTCTTC. The chain has TRBV7-8 and TRBJ2-1; 8 bases align to TRBD2. V gave up 5 bases and J gave up 3 bases; unmatched junction bases: 9. The CDR3 is 16 amino acids. CDR1 and CDR2 (germline): SGHVS, FQNEAQ.

J is TRBJ2-2 and V is TRBV11-3; 7 bases are shared with TRBD2. J was trimmed by 4 bases and V by 4 bases; bases with no gene match: 6. Germline lookup yields CDR1 SGHNT and CDR2 YENEEA. There are 15 residues in the CDR3. CDR3 region: CASSSSGMSTGELFF. For the CDR3, the DNA is TGTGCCAGCAGCTCTAGCGGAATGAGCACCGGGGAGCTGTTTTTT. The full variable domain, its missing parts supplied by reference TRBV11-3 and TRBJ2-2, is EAGVVQSPRYKIIEKKQPVAFWCNPISGHNTLYWYLQNLGQGPELLIRYENEEAVDDSQLPKDRFSAERLKGVDSTLKIQPAELGDSAVYLCASSSSGMSTGELFFGEGSRLTVL.

This clone was detected only a few times. The J gene is TRBJ1-1, the V gene TRBV5-1; possible D gene TRBD1, 5 bases. The CDR3 covers 17 residues. V was pared by 3 bases and J by 5 bases, with 23 bases between. Germline loops: CDR1 SGHRS, CDR2 YFSETQ. The CDR3 protein is CASSSRLAGLLGTEAFF. DNA of the CDR3: TGCGCCAGCAGCTCCCGCCTTGCAGGGTTATTGGGAACTGAAGCTTTCTTT.

V usage is TRBV6-1 and J usage is TRBJ2-1, with TRBD2 matching over 10 bases. The germline V gene has CDR1 MNHNS and CDR2 SASEGT. Losses at the gene ends were 2 bases for V and 2 bases for J; bases not matched to a gene: 6. CDR3 size: 17 residues. This CDR3 is CASSEIAGGLAYNEQFF. The CDR3, as DNA: TGTGCCAGCAGTGAAATAGCGGGAGGTCTTGCCTACAATGAGCAGTTCTTC.

The genes are TRBV5-1 and TRBJ1-2; unclear D gene. CDR1 is SGHRS and CDR2 is YFSETQ in the germline V gene. Trimming left V 0 bases short and J 4 bases short, with 10 bases between. CDR3 length: 14 residues. As DNA, the CDR3 is TGCGCCAGCAGCTTGGTTACGGTTAGCTATGGCTACACCTTC. The encoded protein is CASSLVTVSYGYTF.

The CDR3 DNA is TGTGCCAGTAGTAGGACTAGCGGGAAAGAGACCCAGTACTTC. It translates to CASSRTSGKETQYF. The V call is TRBV19, the J call TRBJ2-5; 12 bases map to TRBD2. The germline V gene encodes CDR1 LNHDA and CDR2 SQIVND (reference sequence). The V and J ends lost 4 bases and 3 bases, in that order; junction bases with no gene match: 0. The CDR3 runs to 14 residues.

The chain employs TRBV7-2 and TRBJ1-2, with 7 nucleotides matching TRBD1. This CDR3 contains 15 residues. Trimming took 5 bases from V and 4 from J; bases not matched to a gene: 10. Germline CDR1 is SGHTA and CDR2 is FQGNSA. The CDR3 reads CASSPHGQALYGYTF. As DNA, the CDR3 is TGTGCCAGCAGCCCACATGGACAGGCCCTCTATGGCTACACCTTC. Combining the CDR3 with reference TRBV7-2 and TRBJ1-2 gives the whole variable domain GAGVSQSPSNKVTEKGKDVELRCDPISGHTALYWYRQSLGQGLEFLIYFQGNSAPDKSGLPSDRFSAERTGGSVSTLTIQRTQQEDSAVYLCASSPHGQALYGYTFGSGTRLTVV.

The rearrangement joins TRBV4-2 to TRBJ2-7; D might be TRBD1 (5 bases). CDR1 and CDR2 from the germline V gene are LGHNA and YNFKEQ. The CDR3 is 19 residues long. The V and J ends lost 4 bases and 2 bases respectively, with 27 bases between them. The CDR3 DNA is TGTGCCAGCAGCCCCATCTTGGACACATTATCCGTTATAACCTACGAGCAGTACTTC. It yields the protein CASSPILDTLSVITYEQYF.

The chain employs TRBV7-8 and TRBJ1-1; no clear D gene. The CDR3 contains 15 residues. Germline V gene sequence: CDR1 SGHVS, CDR2 FQNEAQ. The V gene lost 3 bases and the J gene lost 0 bases, with 11 bases spanning the gap. The CDR3 protein is CASSLPGFMNTEAFF. For the CDR3, the DNA is TGTGCCAGCAGCTTGCCGGGTTTCATGAACACTGAAGCTTTCTTT. The variable domain in full, completed from reference TRBV7-8 and TRBJ1-1, reads GAGVSQSPRYKVAKRGQDVALRCDPISGHVSLFWYQQALGQGPEFLTYFQNEAQLDKSGLPSDRFFAERPEGSVSTLKIQRTQQEDSAVYLCASSLPGFMNTEAFFGQGTRLTVV.

The V call is TRBV9, the J call TRBJ1-2, with a weak D call TRBD1 (5 bases). CDR1 and CDR2 from the germline V gene are SGDLS and YYNGEE. The V end lost 4 bases, the J end lost 4 bases, and 14 bases lay between the germline ends. This CDR3 has 14 amino acids. CDR3 residues: CASSPRTDSYGYTF. DNA of the CDR3: TGTGCCAGCAGCCCCCGAACCGACAGCTATGGCTACACCTTC.

The rearrangement joins TRBV30 to TRBJ2-5; perhaps TRBD2 as D (5 bases). V was clipped by 5 bases and J by 2 bases, with 6 bases between them. The V gene's germline CDR1 is GTSNPN and CDR2 SVGIG (reference sequence). This CDR3 has 11 amino acids. This CDR3 reads CAWDYQETQYF. In nucleotides, the CDR3 is TGTGCCTGGGACTATCAAGAGACCCAGTACTTC.

This rearrangement joins TRBV19 to TRBJ2-1; the match to TRBD2 covers 13 bases. The V gene's germline CDR1 is LNHDA and CDR2 SQIVND (reference sequence). The CDR3 contains 16 residues. V lost 3 bases, J lost 8 bases, and 7 bases stayed unmatched. CDR3 region: CASSMSTSGGAHEQFF. CDR3 in DNA: TGTGCCAGTAGTATGTCTACTAGCGGGGGGGCGCATGAGCAGTTCTTC.